This is a list of T cell receptor beta chains from one sample in a study of CD8 T cells in ankylosing spondylitis. TCRdb reprocessed the 5' RACE reads via MiXCR and lists one record per CDR3 protein. The sample shows roughly 490,000 distinct CDR3 sequences, roughly 5.3% of them seen only once. Sequences were obtained from blood, either unsorted or a sorted T cell fraction (not recorded which). These receptors were taken from a male donor with ankylosing spondylitis. Each CDR3 is given with its conserved first and last residue. A D gene is named only where the DNA matches it firmly. Size values are once, few and many counts, or a class for expanded clones, and some rows have none.

.	TRBV9	many	TRBJ1-3	TGTGCCAGCAGCCTAAACCAGGGGTTTGGGAACACCATATATTTT	CASSLNQGFGNTIYF
.	TRBV28	many	TRBJ2-4	TGTGCCAGCAGCTTCGGAGGGGCCCTTATTCAGTACTTC	CASSFGGALIQYF
TRBD2	TRBV24-1	.	TRBJ2-1	TGTGCCACCAGTGAATATAGCGGGTCCTACAATGAGCAGTTCTTC	CATSEYSGSYNEQFF
TRBD1	TRBV20-1	many	TRBJ2-5	TGCAGTGCTAGCCACCGGGGACAGGGATACCAAGAGACCCAGTACTTC	CSASHRGQGYQETQYF
.	TRBV28	many	TRBJ2-5	TGTGCCAGCAGTTTAGTGAGGTTCCAAGAGACCCAGTACTTC	CASSLVRFQETQYF
.	TRBV7-9	many	TRBJ2-6	TGTGCCAGCACCCCATGGAGTAGTGGGGCCAACGTCCTGACTTTC	CASTPWSSGANVLTF
.	TRBV20-1	many	TRBJ2-5	TGCAGTGCTAGAGATCGCATGCGTGGAGAGACCCAGTACTTC	CSARDRMRGETQYF
.	TRBV7-2	many	TRBJ2-3	TGTGCCAGCAGCTTAGTAGGGCGGGGGCGCACAGATACGCAGTATTTT	CASSLVGRGRTDTQYF
.	TRBV29-1	many	TRBJ1-1	TGCAGCGTTGATAGGGTTCTGAACACTGAAGCTTTCTTT	CSVDRVLNTEAFF
.	TRBV6-1	many	TRBJ2-1	TGTGCCAGCAGGGAAGTCTTCTACAATGAGCAGTTCTTC	CASREVFYNEQFF
TRBD1	TRBV7-2	few	TRBJ2-5	TGTGCCAGCAGCCGTCAACACGACAGGGGAAAAGAGACCCAGTACTTC	CASSRQHDRGKETQYF
.	TRBV11-3	.	TRBJ2-3	TGTGCCAGCAGCTTAGAAGGACCGGTAGATACGCAGTATTTT	CASSLEGPVDTQYF
TRBD1	TRBV11-2	few	TRBJ1-1	TGTGCCAGCAGCCCCCGGACAGGTCAATTACCTCGAGCTTTCTTT	CASSPRTGQLPRAFF
.	TRBV5-1	many	TRBJ2-6	TGCGCCAGCAGCTTCGGCAGGGAAGGTACTGGGGCCAACGTCCTGACTTTC	CASSFGREGTGANVLTF
TRBD2	TRBV7-2	few	TRBJ2-5	TGTGCCAGCAGCTTAGGGCCAGCGGGGGTGATGGAGACCCAGTACTTC	CASSLGPAGVMETQYF
.	TRBV5-6	many	TRBJ2-3	TGTGCCAGCACCGAAGGGCGCACAGATACGCAGTATTTT	CASTEGRTDTQYF